This paragraph covers one T cell receptor (beta chain) sequence. At one boundary the junction diverges from the germline segment, which might be a read error. The sample belongs to a study of blood T cells in healthy people across ages. The CDR3 is 16 amino acids. Germline CDR1 is MNHNS and CDR2 is SASEGT. Combining a sample-barcoded 5' primer with a J-beta primer mix, a second PCR ran for roughly 6 to 12 cycles. TCRdb ran MiXCR on the 5' RACE reads and lists one entry per CDR3 protein. Of about 1.1 million distinct CDR3 sequences listed, around two fifths are singletons. The V call is TRBV6-1, the J call TRBJ2-1; the D is unclear. The TCR sequence derives from a man aged 18 to 30 in good health. The specimen was blood. The CDR3 loop is CASSEAPDSSYNEQFF. The CDR3 nucleotides read TGTGCCAGTAGTGAAGCTCCGGATAGCTCCTACAATGAGCAGTTCTTC.